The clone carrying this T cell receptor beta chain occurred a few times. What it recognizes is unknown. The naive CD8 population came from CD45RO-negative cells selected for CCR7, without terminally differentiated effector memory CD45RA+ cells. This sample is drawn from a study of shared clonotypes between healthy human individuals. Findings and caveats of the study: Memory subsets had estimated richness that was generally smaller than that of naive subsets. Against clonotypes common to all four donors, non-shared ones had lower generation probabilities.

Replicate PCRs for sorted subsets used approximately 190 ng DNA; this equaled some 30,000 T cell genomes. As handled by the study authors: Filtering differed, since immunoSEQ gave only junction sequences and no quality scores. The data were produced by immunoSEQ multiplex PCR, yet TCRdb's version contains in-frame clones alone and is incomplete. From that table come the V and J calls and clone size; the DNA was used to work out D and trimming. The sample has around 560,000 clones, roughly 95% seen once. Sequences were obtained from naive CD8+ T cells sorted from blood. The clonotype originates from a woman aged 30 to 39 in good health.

The CDR3 here is CASTNDGDEQYF. The DNA for the CDR3 is TGTGCCAGCACCAACGATGGGGACGAGCAGTACTTC. The chain joins TRBV7-9 to TRBJ2-7; D unclear. The CDR3 has 12 residues. V was trimmed by 7 bases and J by 5 bases, leaving 12 bases between them. From germline, CDR1 is SEHNR and CDR2 FQNEAQ (reference sequence).